This T cell receptor beta chain was profiled in a study of shared clonotypes between healthy human individuals. Study conclusions and caveats: Sequencing of the sorted subsets was shown by rarefaction to be incomplete despite large depth.

Clones were read by immunoSEQ multiplex PCR, and TCRdb kept only the in-frame ones, dropping some. The data contain under 1,100,000 clones, under 80% of them singletons. The V end lost 4 bases, the J end lost 5 bases, and 21 bases lay between the germline ends. Germline assignment: CDR1 SGHDT and CDR2 YYEEEE. The CDR3 length is 16 residues. Comments on this clone: Its specificity is not known.

This receptor was obtained from a man younger than 30 in good health. Sample: memory CD4+ T cells sorted from blood. Stated subset: CD45RA-negative fraction. The chain links TRBV5-6 to TRBJ2-5; D might be TRBD2 (6 bases). CDR3 DNA: TGTGCCAGCAGCCGACCCGGGACTTCCTCCAGGGAGACCCAGTACTTC. Protein: CASSRPGTSSRETQYF. Full variable domain (outside the CDR3, taken from reference TRBV5-6 and TRBJ2-5): DAGVTQSPTHLIKTRGQQVTLRCSPKSGHDTVSWYQQALGQGPQFIFQYYEEEERQRGNFPDRFSGHQFPNYSSELNVNALLLGDSALYLCASSRPGTSSRETQYFGPGTRLLVL.